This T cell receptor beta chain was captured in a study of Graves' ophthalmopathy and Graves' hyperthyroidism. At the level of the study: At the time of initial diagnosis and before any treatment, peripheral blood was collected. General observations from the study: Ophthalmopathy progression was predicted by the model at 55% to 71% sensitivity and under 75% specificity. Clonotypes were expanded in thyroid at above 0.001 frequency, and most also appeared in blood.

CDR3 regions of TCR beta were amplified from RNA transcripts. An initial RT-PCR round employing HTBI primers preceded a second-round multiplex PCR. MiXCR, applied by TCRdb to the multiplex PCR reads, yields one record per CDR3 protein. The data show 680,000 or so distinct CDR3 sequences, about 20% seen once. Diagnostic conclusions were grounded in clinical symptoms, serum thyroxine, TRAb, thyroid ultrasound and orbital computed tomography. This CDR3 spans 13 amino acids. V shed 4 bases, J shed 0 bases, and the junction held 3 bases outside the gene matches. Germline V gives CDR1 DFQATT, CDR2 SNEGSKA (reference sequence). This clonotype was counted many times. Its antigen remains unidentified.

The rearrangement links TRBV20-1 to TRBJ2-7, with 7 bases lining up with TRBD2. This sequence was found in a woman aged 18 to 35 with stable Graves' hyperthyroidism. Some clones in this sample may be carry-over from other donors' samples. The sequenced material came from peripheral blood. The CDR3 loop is CSAIERDSYEQYF. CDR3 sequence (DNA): TGCAGTGCTATCGAGCGGGACTCCTACGAGCAGTACTTC.